The clone carrying this T cell receptor beta chain was seen a single time. The method was immunoSEQ multiplex PCR; TCRdb's version includes in-frame clones alone and lacks a portion of them. Among more than 55,000 clones listed, roughly four fifths were seen once. The sample originates from a study of blood T cell repertoires in COVID-19. Study at large: Researchers got acute and convalescent COVID-19 samples from the United States, Italy and Spain.

The ends lost 4 bases at V and 6 bases at J; junction bases unmatched: 3. This CDR3 has 14 amino acids. The V gene's germline CDR1 is LNHDA and CDR2 SQIVND (reference sequence). The chain uses TRBV19 and TRBJ1-2; TRBD1 agrees at 12 bases. The sample taken for sequencing was peripheral blood. The receptor was isolated from a woman older than 75 with acute or convalescent COVID-19. The CDR3 sequence: CASSTRDRGHGYTF. DNA for the CDR3: TGTGCCAGTAGTACCAGGGACAGGGGGCATGGCTACACCTTC.